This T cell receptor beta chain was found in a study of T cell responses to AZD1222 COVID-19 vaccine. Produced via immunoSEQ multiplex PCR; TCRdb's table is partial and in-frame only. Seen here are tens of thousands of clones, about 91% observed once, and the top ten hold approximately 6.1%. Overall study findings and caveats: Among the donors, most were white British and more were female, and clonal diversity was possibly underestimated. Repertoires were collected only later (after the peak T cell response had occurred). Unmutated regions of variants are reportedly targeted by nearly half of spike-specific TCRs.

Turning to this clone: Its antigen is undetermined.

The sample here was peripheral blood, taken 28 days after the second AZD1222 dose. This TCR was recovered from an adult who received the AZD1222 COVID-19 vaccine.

CDR3 in DNA: TGTGCCAGTAGTATTCGGGGGACCTCCACAGATACGCAGTATTTT. Translation gives CASSIRGTSTDTQYF. The chain couples TRBV19 to TRBJ2-3; D possibly corresponds to TRBD2 (6 bases). The CDR3 is 15 residues long. V lost 3 bases to trimming and J lost 2 bases, with 12 bases between them. Germline V gene lookup returns CDR1 LNHDA and CDR2 SQIVND (reference sequence).